The sequence of this T cell receptor (beta chain) was determined in a study of T cell repertoires in cytomegalovirus infection. Study in general: An indication of both CMV infection and matching HLA type came from public TCR beta signatures.

Study results and limitations: Dominant in the ex vivo response were TCR beta clonotypes restricted by HLA-C and specific for CMV.

A few counts support this clonotype. No antigen is known for it. Each CDR3 protein gets one entry after TCRdb re-called the reads with MiXCR. The repertoire holds approximately 160,000 distinct CDR3 sequences, with about a sixth as singletons. Per the germline V gene, CDR1 is SGHTA and CDR2 is FQGNSA. V lost 0 bases, J lost 4 bases, and 3 bases stayed unmatched. This CDR3 is 15 amino acids long. Sequencing was performed on CD8+ T cells from PBMCs. This chain joins TRBV7-2 and TRBJ2-1; 7 nucleotides agree with TRBD2. The sequence came from a human donor in good health (CMV status not recorded). Some clones in this sample may be carry-over from other donors' samples. CDR3 sequence (DNA): TGTGCCAGCAGCTTAGCGGGGAGGGAATACAATGAGCAGTTCTTC. Translating it yields CASSLAGREYNEQFF.